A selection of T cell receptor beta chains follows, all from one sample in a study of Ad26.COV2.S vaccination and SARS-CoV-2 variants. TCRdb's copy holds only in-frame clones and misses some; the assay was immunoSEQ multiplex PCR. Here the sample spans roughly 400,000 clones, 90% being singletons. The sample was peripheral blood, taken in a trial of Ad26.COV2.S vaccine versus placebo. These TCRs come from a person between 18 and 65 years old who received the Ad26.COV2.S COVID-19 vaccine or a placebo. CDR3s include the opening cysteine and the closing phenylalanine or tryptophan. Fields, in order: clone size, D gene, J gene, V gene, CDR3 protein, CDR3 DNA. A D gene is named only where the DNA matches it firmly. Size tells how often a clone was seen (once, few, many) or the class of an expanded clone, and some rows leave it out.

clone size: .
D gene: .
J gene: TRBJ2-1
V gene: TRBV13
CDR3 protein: CASSSHLRGSYNEQFF
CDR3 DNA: TGTGCCAGCAGCTCCCACCTGAGGGGCTCCTACAATGAGCAGTTCTTC

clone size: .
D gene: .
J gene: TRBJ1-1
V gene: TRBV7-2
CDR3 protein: CASSLDGQGRGAFF
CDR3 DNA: TGTGCCAGCAGCTTAGACGGCCAGGGGAGAGGAGCTTTCTTT

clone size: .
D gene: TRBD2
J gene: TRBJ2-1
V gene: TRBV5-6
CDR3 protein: CASSPRLAGGPHNEQFF
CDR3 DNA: TGTGCCAGCAGCCCCCGACTAGCGGGAGGGCCCCACAATGAGCAGTTCTTC

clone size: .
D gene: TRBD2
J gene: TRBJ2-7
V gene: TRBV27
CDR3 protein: CASSLAGKSYEQYF
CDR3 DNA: TGTGCCAGCAGCTTAGCGGGAAAGTCGTACGAGCAGTACTTC

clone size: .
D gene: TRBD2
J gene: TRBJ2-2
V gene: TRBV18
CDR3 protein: CASSPREGQNTGELFF
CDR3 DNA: TGTGCCAGCTCTCCACGGGAGGGACAGAACACCGGGGAGCTGTTTTTT

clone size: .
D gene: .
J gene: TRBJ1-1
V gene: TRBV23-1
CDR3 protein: CASSRAVVNTEAFF
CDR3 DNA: TGCGCCAGCAGTCGCGCCGTCGTGAACACTGAAGCTTTCTTT

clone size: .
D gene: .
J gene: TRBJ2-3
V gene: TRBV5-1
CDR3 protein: CASSLEGGRTDTQYF
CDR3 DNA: TGCGCCAGCAGCTTGGAGGGGGGCCGCACAGATACGCAGTATTTT

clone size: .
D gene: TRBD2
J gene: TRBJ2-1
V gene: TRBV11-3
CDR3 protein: CASSHNLARETEQFF
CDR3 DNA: TGTGCCAGCAGCCATAACCTGGCGCGGGAGACTGAGCAGTTCTTC

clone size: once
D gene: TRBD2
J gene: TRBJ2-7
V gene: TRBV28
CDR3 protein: CASSLNAGRAGRSYEQYF
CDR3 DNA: TGTGCCAGCAGTTTAAATGCGGGACGAGCGGGACGGTCCTACGAGCAGTACTTC

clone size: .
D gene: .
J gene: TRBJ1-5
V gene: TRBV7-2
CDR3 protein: CASSSQSGNQPQHF
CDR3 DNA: TGTGCCAGCAGCTCACAAAGCGGCAATCAGCCCCAGCATTTT

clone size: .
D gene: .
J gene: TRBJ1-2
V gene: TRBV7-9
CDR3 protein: CASSLLQSSNYGYTF
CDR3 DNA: TGTGCCAGCAGCCTCCTCCAGAGTTCTAACTATGGCTACACCTTC

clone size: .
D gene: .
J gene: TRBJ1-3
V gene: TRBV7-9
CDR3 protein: CASSLAGGNTIYF
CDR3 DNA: TGTGCCAGCAGCTTAGCGGGGGGAAACACCATATATTTT

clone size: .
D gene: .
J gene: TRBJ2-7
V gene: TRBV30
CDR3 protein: CAWSAGLPGQYF
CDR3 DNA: TGTGCCTGGAGTGCCGGACTGCCGGGGCAGTACTTC

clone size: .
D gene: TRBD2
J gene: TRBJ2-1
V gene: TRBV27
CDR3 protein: CASSLKSGGRAGNEQFF
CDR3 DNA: TGTGCCAGCAGTTTGAAGTCTGGCGGGAGGGCCGGCAATGAGCAGTTCTTC

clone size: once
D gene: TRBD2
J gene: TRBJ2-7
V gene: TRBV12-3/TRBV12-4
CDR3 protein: CASSRVGGYEQYF
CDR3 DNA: TGTGCCAGCAGCCGCGTCGGGGGGTACGAGCAGTACTTC

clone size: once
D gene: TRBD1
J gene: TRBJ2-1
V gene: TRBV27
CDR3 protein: CASSFRQGDNEQFF
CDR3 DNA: TGTGCCAGCAGTTTCAGACAGGGTGATAATGAGCAGTTCTTC

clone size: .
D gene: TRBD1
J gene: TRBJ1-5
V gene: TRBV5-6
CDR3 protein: CASSFDRGDQPQHF
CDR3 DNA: TGTGCCAGCAGCTTTGACAGGGGTGATCAGCCCCAGCATTTT

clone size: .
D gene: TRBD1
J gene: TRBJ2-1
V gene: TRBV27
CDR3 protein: CASSPGTGVGGSYNEQFF
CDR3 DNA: TGTGCCAGCAGTCCCGGGACAGGGGTGGGGGGTTCCTACAATGAGCAGTTCTTC